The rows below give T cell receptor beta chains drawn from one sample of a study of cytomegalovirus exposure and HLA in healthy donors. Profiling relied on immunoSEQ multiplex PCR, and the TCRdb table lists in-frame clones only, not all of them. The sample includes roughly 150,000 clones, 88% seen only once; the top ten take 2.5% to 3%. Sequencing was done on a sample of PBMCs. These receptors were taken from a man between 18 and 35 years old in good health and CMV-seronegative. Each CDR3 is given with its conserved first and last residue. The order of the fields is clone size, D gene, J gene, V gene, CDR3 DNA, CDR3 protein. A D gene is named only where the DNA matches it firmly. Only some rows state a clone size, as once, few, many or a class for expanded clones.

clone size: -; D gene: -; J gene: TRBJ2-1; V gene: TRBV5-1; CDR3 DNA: TGCGCCAGCAGCCTGGACGCAGGCGTCCTAAATGAGCAGTTCTTC; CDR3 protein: CASSLDAGVLNEQFF
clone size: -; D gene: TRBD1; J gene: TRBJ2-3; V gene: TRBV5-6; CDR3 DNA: TGTGCCAGCAGCTCCTACAGGACAGGGCAGTATTTT; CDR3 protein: CASSSYRTGQYF
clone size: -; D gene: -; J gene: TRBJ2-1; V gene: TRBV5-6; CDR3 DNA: TGTGCCAGCAGCTTTTTTGGGTCACTACCCTACAATGAGCAGTTCTTC; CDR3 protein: CASSFFGSLPYNEQFF
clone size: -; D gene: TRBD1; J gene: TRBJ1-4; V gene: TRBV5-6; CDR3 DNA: TGTGCCAGCAGCCAGGGGGACAGGGGTAATGAAAAACTGTTTTTT; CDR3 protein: CASSQGDRGNEKLFF
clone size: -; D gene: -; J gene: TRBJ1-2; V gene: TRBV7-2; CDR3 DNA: TGTGCCAGCAGCTTAGATGGGAGCGGCTACACCTTC; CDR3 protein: CASSLDGSGYTF
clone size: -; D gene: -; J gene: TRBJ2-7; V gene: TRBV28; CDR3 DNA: TGTGCCAGCAGTCGTGAGCTAGCTGTCGAGCAGTACTTC; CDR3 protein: CASSRELAVEQYF
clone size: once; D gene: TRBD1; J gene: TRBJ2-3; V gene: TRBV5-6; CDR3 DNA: TGTGCCAGCAGCTGGGCCCAGGGGGCGGATACGCAGTATTTT; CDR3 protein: CASSWAQGADTQYF
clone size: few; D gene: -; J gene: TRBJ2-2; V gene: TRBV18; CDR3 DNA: TGTGCCAGCTCACCTTCCGGCCGAGGTGGCGGGGAGCTGTTTTTT; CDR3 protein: CASSPSGRGGGELFF
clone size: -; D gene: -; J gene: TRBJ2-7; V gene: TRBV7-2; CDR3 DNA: TGTGCCAGCAGCTTTAGTACTAGTATCTACGAGCAGTACTTC; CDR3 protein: CASSFSTSIYEQYF
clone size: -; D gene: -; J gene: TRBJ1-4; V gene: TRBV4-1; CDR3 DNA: TGCGCCAGCAGCCTTCGGAGCCAGGGGACTAATGAAAAACTGTTTTTT; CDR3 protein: CASSLRSQGTNEKLFF
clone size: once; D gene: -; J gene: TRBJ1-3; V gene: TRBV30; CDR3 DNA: TGTGCCTGGAGTGGCGGTGTTGGAAACACCATATATTTT; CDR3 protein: CAWSGGVGNTIYF
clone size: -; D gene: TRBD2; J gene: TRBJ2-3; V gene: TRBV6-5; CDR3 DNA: TGTGCCAGCAGTTTGCTCGGGGGGAGGGATACGCAGTATTTT; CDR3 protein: CASSLLGGRDTQYF
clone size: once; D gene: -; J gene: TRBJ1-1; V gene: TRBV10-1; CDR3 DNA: TGCGCCAGCAGTGATGCGGGGACTGAAGCTTTCTTT; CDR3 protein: CASSDAGTEAFF
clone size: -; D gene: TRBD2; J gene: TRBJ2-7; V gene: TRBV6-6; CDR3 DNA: TGTGCCAGCAGTAGGGGCGGGAGTGTAAATGAGCAGTACTTC; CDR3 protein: CASSRGGSVNEQYF
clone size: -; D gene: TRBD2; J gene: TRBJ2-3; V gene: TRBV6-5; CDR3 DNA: TGTGCCACCTGTAGGGGCGGGGGAAGGACAGATACGCAGTATTTT; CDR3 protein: CATCRGGGRTDTQYF
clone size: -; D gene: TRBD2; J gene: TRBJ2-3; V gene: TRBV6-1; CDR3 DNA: TGTGCCAGCAGTGAGAGCGGGGGATCAGATACGCAGTATTTT; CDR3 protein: CASSESGGSDTQYF
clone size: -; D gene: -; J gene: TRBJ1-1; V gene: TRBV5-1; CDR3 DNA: TGCGCCAGCAGCTTGATTCCTAACCAAGAATACACTGAAGCTTTCTTT; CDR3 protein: CASSLIPNQEYTEAFF
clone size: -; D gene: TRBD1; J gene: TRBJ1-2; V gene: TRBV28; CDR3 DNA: TGTGCCAGCAGCCCCCCGCTACAGGGGTTTCATGGCTACACCTTC; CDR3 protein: CASSPPLQGFHGYTF
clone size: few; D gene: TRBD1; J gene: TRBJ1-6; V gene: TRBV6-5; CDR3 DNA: TGTGCCAGCAGGGACAGGGGGTGGAATTCACCCCTCCACTTT; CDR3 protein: CASRDRGWNSPLHF
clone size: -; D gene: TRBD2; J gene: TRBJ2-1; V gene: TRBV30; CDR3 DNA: TGTGCCTGGAGTGTACTAGCGGGGGGGGATGAGCAGTTCTTC; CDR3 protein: CAWSVLAGGDEQFF
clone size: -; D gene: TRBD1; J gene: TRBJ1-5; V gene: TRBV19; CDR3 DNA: TGTGCCAGTAGTATGGGGGACAGGGGCTACAATCAGCCCCAGCATTTT; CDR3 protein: CASSMGDRGYNQPQHF
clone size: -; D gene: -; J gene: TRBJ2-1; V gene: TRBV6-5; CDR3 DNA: TGTGCCAGCAGTTTGGACAGATATTCCTACAATGAGCAGTTCTTC; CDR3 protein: CASSLDRYSYNEQFF
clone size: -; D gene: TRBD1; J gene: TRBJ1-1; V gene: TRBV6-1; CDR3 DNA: TGTGCCAGCCGAAACTATAACAGGGGAGGCACTGAAGCTTTCTTT; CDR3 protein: CASRNYNRGGTEAFF
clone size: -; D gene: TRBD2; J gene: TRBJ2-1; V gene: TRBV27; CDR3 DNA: TGTGCCAGCAGTCCTTACCCACGCCGACCTGGTGGTAGCGGGCGAATGGATTCCTACAATGAGCAGTTCTTC; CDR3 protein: CASSPYPRRPGGSGRMDSYNEQFF